The rows below give T cell receptor beta chains drawn from one sample of a study of shared clonotypes between healthy human individuals. Sequenced by immunoSEQ multiplex PCR; TCRdb stores in-frame clones only, minus some. The repertoire consists of over a million clones, with about 96% occurring once and the leading ten covering roughly 1.2%. The sequenced sample was naive CD4+ T cells sorted from blood. The receptors here all came from a man younger than 45 in good health. The CDR3 runs from the conserved cysteine through the conserved F or W. Rows give clone size only sometimes, using once, few, many, or a class for an expanded clone.

NA,TRBJ2-1,TRBV11-2,16,CASSLLAGDSYNEQFF
NA,TRBJ2-7,TRBV5-4,13,CASSLEPAPEQYF
NA,TRBJ1-5,TRBV5-1,13,CASRQGEHQPQHF
NA,TRBJ2-4,TRBV5-6,16,CASSYRGAGAKNIQYF
NA,TRBJ1-3,TRBV25-1,15,CASRAQAPSGNTIYF
NA,TRBJ2-1,TRBV19,16,CASSSRGRFVYNEQFF
NA,TRBJ2-5,TRBV5-4,17,CASSFDLLGAAGETQYF
NA,TRBJ1-1,TRBV14,15,CASSHRSHRVAEAFF
NA,TRBJ2-1,TRBV7-9,15,CASRRASGSYNEQFF
NA,TRBJ1-5,TRBV18,14,CASSPVQGVQPQHF
NA,TRBJ2-7,TRBV28,14,CASSFLAVSYEQYF
NA,TRBJ1-5,TRBV19,14,CASTRDRYNQPQHF
NA,TRBJ2-7,TRBV7-9,13,CASSLVSRYEQYF
once,TRBJ2-3,TRBV6-1,14,CASRTGGSTDTQYF
NA,TRBJ1-1,TRBV6-1,14,CASRWDRANTEAFF
NA,TRBJ2-5,TRBV10-3,13,CAIKNTAQETQYF
NA,TRBJ1-6,TRBV9,13,CASSVWDTSPLHF
NA,TRBJ2-1,TRBV4-2,15,CASSFSLGPYNEQFF
NA,TRBJ2-1,TRBV11-3,14,CASSRRGSHNEQFF
NA,TRBJ2-5,TRBV11-2,14,CASSLGQGQETQYF
NA,TRBJ1-2,TRBV28,16,CASSLLLSGAHYGYTF
NA,TRBJ1-5,TRBV5-4,12,CASSLDSSPQHF
NA,TRBJ1-4,TRBV9,15,CASSPAPQANEKLFF
NA,TRBJ1-3,TRBV9,18,CASSDAGQAQFSGNTIYF
once,TRBJ2-7,TRBV2,17,CASLARLAGEISYEQYF
once,TRBJ2-3,TRBV18,16,CASSPMGRGGTDTQYF
NA,TRBJ2-1,TRBV7-7,16,CASSLFPGRNYNEQFF
NA,TRBJ2-3,TRBV2,15,CASSGRLAGGDTQYF
NA,TRBJ2-2,TRBV19,13,CASSIWRTGELFF
NA,TRBJ1-3,TRBV5-8,18,CASSRTIQTLFSGNTIYF
NA,TRBJ2-7,TRBV19,14,CASSRLTGTYEQYF
NA,TRBJ1-2,TRBV15,16,CATSTGGQGRIYGYTF
few,TRBJ2-7,TRBV28,11,CASSSHYEQYF
NA,TRBJ2-5,TRBV5-1,16,CASSPGLGGRVETQYF
NA,TRBJ2-1,TRBV28,15,CASSRTSGNWNEQFF
NA,TRBJ2-1,TRBV19,16,CASSPQERVSYNEQFF
few,TRBJ1-4,TRBV9,14,CASSATGGNEKLFF
NA,TRBJ2-5,TRBV19,15,CASSIVAGTQETQYF
NA,TRBJ2-1,TRBV18,15,CASSPPRGRGNEQFF
NA,TRBJ2-6,TRBV7-3,22,CASSLRPGTGGEGGSGANVLTF
NA,TRBJ1-1,TRBV2,13,CASRETGVAEAFF
NA,TRBJ2-2,TRBV27,15,CASSLVSTYTGELFF
NA,TRBJ2-1,TRBV2,14,CASSDAGGPNEQFF
NA,TRBJ2-1,TRBV7-9,11,CASSQVDEQFF
NA,TRBJ2-5,TRBV15,12,CATSKAQETQYF
NA,TRBJ2-7,TRBV7-9,14,CASSFAGTPYEQYF
NA,TRBJ1-1,TRBV4-1,17,CASSPDGGQMMNTEAFF
NA,TRBJ2-1,TRBV18,14,CASEQGNLYNEQFF
NA,TRBJ2-2,TRBV7-7,15,CASSLVVGNTGELFF
NA,TRBJ1-4,TRBV4-1,16,CASSQGQGTSGEKLFF
once,TRBJ2-1,TRBV29-1,14,CSVPGRETYNEQFF
NA,TRBJ2-7,TRBV28,13,CASTSGRSYEQYF
few,TRBJ2-2,TRBV5-4,14,CASSPSGTLGELFF
NA,TRBJ2-1,TRBV7-8,16,CASSRMAGQGYNEQFF
NA,TRBJ1-2,TRBV27,15,CASSPVWQTNYGYTF
NA,TRBJ2-1,TRBV7-2,16,CASSFEPLAGRNEQFF
NA,TRBJ2-5,TRBV5-1,14,CASSPGGRVETQYF
NA,TRBJ1-5,TRBV28,14,CASSRLVANQPQHF
NA,TRBJ2-1,TRBV28,19,CASSSQLGSGGGSYNEQFF